The next 16 T cell receptor beta chains were all read from a single sample in a study of T cell repertoires in cytomegalovirus infection. Their recognized antigens are unknown. MiXCR, run by TCRdb on the reads, gives a single entry per CDR3 protein. In the table there are fewer than 1,000,000 distinct CDR3 sequences, approximately 31% of which are singletons. This material consisted of cultured CD8+ T cells from PBMCs, taken from culture after CMV antigen stimulation. These receptors all come from a human donor in good health (CMV status not recorded). Some clones in this sample may be carry-over from other donors' samples.

The rearrangement links TRBV7-1 to TRBJ1-1, with 9 bases matching TRBD1. TRBV7-1 is reported as an ORF; its role is uncertain. V shed 3 bases, J shed 6 bases, and the junction held 8 bases outside the gene matches. This CDR3 has 15 amino acids. CDR3 DNA sequence: TGTGCCAGCAGCTCTCCGGGACAGGGATCGGCTGAAGCTTTCTTT. This translates into CASSSPGQGSAEAFF.

This clonotype was seen more than once but under ten times. The chain recombines TRBV20-1 with TRBJ1-1, with unresolved D. V lost 0 bases to trimming and J lost 4 bases, with 15 bases between them. CDR1 and CDR2 (germline): DFQATT, SNEGSKA (reference sequence). CDR3 size: 15 residues. The CDR3: CSARDRVAMGTEAFF. The CDR3 nucleotides read TGCAGTGCTAGAGATAGGGTCGCGATGGGCACTGAAGCTTTCTTT.

The sample holds many counts of this clonotype. The chain joins TRBV12-3 or TRBV12-4 to TRBJ2-7; possibly TRBD1 for D (6 bases). V lost 5 bases, J lost 0 bases, and 8 bases lay in between. There are 13 residues in the CDR3. The CDR3 is CASSQGSSYEQYV. Here the CDR3 DNA reads TGTGCCAGCAGTCAGGGGAGCTCCTACGAGCAGTACGTC.

This clonotype came up a few times. The V call is TRBV20-1, the J call TRBJ2-3, with D possibly being TRBD2 (5 bases). Germline assignment: CDR1 DFQATT and CDR2 SNEGSKA (reference sequence). V shed 3 bases and J shed 3 bases, with 10 bases lying between them. The CDR3 has 13 residues. In DNA, the CDR3 is TGCAGTGCTAGCGGGGTTTGGACAGATACGCAGTATTTT. Its translation is CSASGVWTDTQYF.

This clonotype was counted only a few times. An end of the junction differs from the germline gene, which may be a read error. This chain connects TRBV23-1 to TRBJ2-5; D is ambiguous. TRBV23-1 is identified as an open reading frame with a role that is uncertain. CDR3 length: 15 amino acids. CDR3 sequence: CASSQSRPYQETQYF. CDR3 in DNA: TGCGCCAGCAGTCAATCGAGGCCTTACCAGGAGACCCAGTACTTC.

This clonotype has more than one count but fewer than ten. The rearrangement uses TRBV7-3 and TRBJ2-2; no clear D gene. From germline, CDR1 is SGHTA and CDR2 FQGTGA. The CDR3 is 15 amino acids. Trimming removed 3 bases from V and 6 bases from J, with 14 bases in between. This chain's CDR3 is CASSLPFGDPGELFF. The CDR3 bases are TGTGCCAGCAGCTTGCCGTTTGGAGACCCCGGGGAGCTGTTTTTT.

This chain joins TRBV14 and TRBJ1-1; no reliable D call. The CDR3 length is 14 residues. Deletions cut 1 base from V and 1 base from J, with 7 bases between. The germline V gene has CDR1 SGHDN and CDR2 FVKESK. The CDR3 loop reads CASSQVPGNTEAFF. In nucleotides, the CDR3 is TGTGCCAGCAGCCAAGTTCCCGGGAACACTGAAGCTTTCTTT.

As for this clonotype: An end of the junction does not agree with germline; a read error may underlie this. The V call is TRBV4-2, the J call TRBJ2-2; D gene unclear. Germline V CDR1 and CDR2: LGHNA, YNFKEQ. The length of the CDR3 is 15 residues. CDR3 amino acids: CASGQDSAGTGELFF. DNA of the CDR3: TGTGCCAGCGGCCAAGATTCAGCCGGCACCGGGGAGCTGTTTTTT.

This chain joins TRBV15 and TRBJ2-5; D not certain. The CDR3 runs 17 residues. Per germline, CDR1 LNHNV and CDR2 YYDKDF (reference sequence). The V and J ends lost 5 bases and 0 bases respectively, with 19 bases between them. The CDR3 sequence is CATSSRHQALYQETQYF. The CDR3, as DNA: TGTGCCACCAGCTCCCGACATCAAGCTCTGTACCAAGAGACCCAGTACTTC.

This clonotype was counted a few times. The chain joins TRBV6-1 to TRBJ1-5, with TRBD1 as a possible D gene (6 bases). Trimming shortened V by 8 bases and J by 2 bases, and 13 bases separated the two germline ends. This CDR3 comprises 14 residues. Per the germline V gene, CDR1 is MNHNS and CDR2 is SASEGT. CDR3: CASFSGDRNQPQHF. The CDR3 DNA follows: TGTGCCAGCTTCTCAGGGGATCGCAATCAGCCCCAGCATTTT.

This clonotype appeared a few times. The J gene is TRBJ2-7, the V gene TRBV28; 7 bases are shared with TRBD1. V trimming: 4 bases; J trimming: 5 bases; junction bases outside the gene matches: 8. From germline, CDR1 is MDHEN and CDR2 SYDVKM. The CDR3 covers 14 residues. The DNA for the CDR3 is TGTGCCAGCAGTTCTTACAGGGGATACGACGAGCAGTACTTC. Its protein is CASSSYRGYDEQYF.

The chain couples TRBV27 to TRBJ2-3; D is perhaps TRBD1 (5 bases). Per the germline V gene, CDR1 is MNHEY and CDR2 is SMNVEV (reference sequence). Trimming stripped 3 bases from V and 2 bases from J, with 12 bases between. The CDR3 totals 15 residues. The chain's CDR3 is CASSFSFRATDTQYF. The CDR3 DNA reads TGTGCCAGCAGTTTCAGTTTCAGGGCCACAGATACGCAGTATTTT.

V gene TRBV20-1 combines with J gene TRBJ2-2; the D gene could be TRBD1 or TRBD2 (5 bases each). Per germline, CDR1 DFQATT and CDR2 SNEGSKA (reference sequence). Trimming shortened V by 0 bases and J by 0 bases, and 11 bases separated the two germline ends. The CDR3 covers 16 residues. CDR3 nucleotide sequence: TGCAGTGCTAGAGATCAGAGGGACGCGAACACCGGGGAGCTGTTTTTT. This gives the protein CSARDQRDANTGELFF.

The chain links TRBV7-9 to TRBJ2-1; D might be TRBD1 or TRBD2, each matching 5 bases. The V and J ends lost 5 bases and 0 bases respectively, with 14 bases between them. This CDR3 has 16 amino acids. Germline lookup yields CDR1 SEHNR and CDR2 FQNEAQ (reference sequence). The CDR3 coding sequence is TGTGCCAGCAGCCCCGGTTCGGGGCCCTCCTACAATGAGCAGTTCTTC. The encoded protein is CASSPGSGPSYNEQFF. Combining the CDR3 with reference TRBV7-9 and TRBJ2-1 gives the whole variable domain DTGVSQNPRHKITKRGQNVTFRCDPISEHNRLYWYRQTLGQGPEFLTYFQNEAQLEKSRLLSDRFSAERPKGSFSTLEIQRTEQGDSAMYLCASSPGSGPSYNEQFFGPGTRLTVL.

The chain employs TRBV6-6 and TRBJ2-5; D might be TRBD2 (6 bases). The length of the CDR3 is 13 residues. Trimming took 8 bases from V and 0 from J, leaving 10 bases between them. From germline, CDR1 is MNHNY and CDR2 SVGAGI (reference sequence). Here the CDR3 reads CASSVADQETQYF. The CDR3 DNA reads TGTGCCAGCTCGGTAGCGGACCAAGAGACCCAGTACTTC.

The chain couples TRBV19 to TRBJ1-2, with a possible D match to TRBD1 (5 bases). The CDR3 sequence is 13 residues long. CDR1 and CDR2 from the germline V gene are LNHDA and SQIVND (reference sequence). Trimming cost V 3 bases and J 6 bases, with 11 bases left between them. This chain's CDR3 is CASSMTGTNGYTF. The CDR3 bases are TGTGCCAGTAGTATGACCGGGACGAATGGCTACACCTTC.